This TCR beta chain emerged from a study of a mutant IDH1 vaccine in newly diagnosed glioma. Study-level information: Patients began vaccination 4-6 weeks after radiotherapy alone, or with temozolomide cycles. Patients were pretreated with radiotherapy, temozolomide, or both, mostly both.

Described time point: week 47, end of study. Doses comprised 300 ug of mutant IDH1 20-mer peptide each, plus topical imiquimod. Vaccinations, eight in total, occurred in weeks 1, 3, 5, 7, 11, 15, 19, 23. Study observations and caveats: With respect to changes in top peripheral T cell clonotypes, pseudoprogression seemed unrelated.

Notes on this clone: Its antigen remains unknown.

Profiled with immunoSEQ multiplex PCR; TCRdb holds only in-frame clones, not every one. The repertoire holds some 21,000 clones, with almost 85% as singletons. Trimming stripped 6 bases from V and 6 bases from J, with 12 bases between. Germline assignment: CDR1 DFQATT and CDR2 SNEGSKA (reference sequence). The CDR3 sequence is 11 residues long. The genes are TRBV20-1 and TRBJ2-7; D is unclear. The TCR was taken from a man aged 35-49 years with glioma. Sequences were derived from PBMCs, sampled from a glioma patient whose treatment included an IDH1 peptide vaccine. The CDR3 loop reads CSAQAPSEQYF. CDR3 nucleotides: TGCAGTGCCCAGGCCCCCTCCGAGCAGTACTTC.